A selection of T cell receptor beta chains follows, all from one sample in a study of shared clonotypes between healthy human individuals. Produced via immunoSEQ multiplex PCR; TCRdb's table is partial and in-frame only. Of 600,000 to 800,000 clones listed, about two thirds are singletons. The specimen was memory CD4+ T cells sorted from blood. The receptor set was obtained from a woman aged 25 to 39 in good health. The CDR3 runs from the conserved cysteine through the conserved F or W. D genes are given only for firm matches. Where a row states a size, it is once, few, many or the class of an expanded clone; other rows omit it.

V,D,size,J,CDR3,DNA
TRBV6-5,.,.,TRBJ1-3,CASSAVTGNTIYF,TGTGCCAGCAGTGCCGTCACGGGAAACACCATATATTTT
TRBV18,.,few,TRBJ2-7,CASSPLENGEQYF,TGTGCCAGCTCACCACTCGAAAATGGCGAGCAGTACTTC
TRBV2,.,once,TRBJ2-1,CASSLQGYNEQFF,TGTGCCAGCAGTCTCCAGGGCTACAATGAGCAGTTCTTC
TRBV5-1,.,.,TRBJ2-3,CASSIGQSTDTQYF,TGCGCCAGCAGCATTGGACAGTCCACAGATACGCAGTATTTT
TRBV7-2,TRBD2,.,TRBJ2-7,CASSLGLAGSKGEQYF,TGTGCCAGCAGCTTAGGACTAGCGGGTTCGAAGGGCGAGCAGTACTTC
TRBV7-9,.,once,TRBJ1-2,CASSFRVGFGDYGYTF,TGTGCCAGCAGCTTTCGAGTAGGATTTGGGGACTATGGCTACACCTTC
TRBV19,TRBD1,.,TRBJ1-4,CASRNRGEINEKLFF,TGTGCCAGTCGGAACAGGGGGGAAATAAACGAAAAACTGTTTTTT
TRBV4-1,TRBD1,.,TRBJ2-2,CASSPQVRYRGYGELFF,TGCGCCAGCAGCCCTCAAGTCCGCTACAGGGGATACGGGGAGCTGTTTTTT
TRBV5-1,.,.,TRBJ2-7,CASSFGQSYEQYF,TGCGCCAGCAGCTTTGGACAGTCCTACGAGCAGTACTTC
TRBV7-9,.,.,TRBJ2-1,CASSLGGAEAFF,TGTGCCAGCAGCTTAGGCGGGGCAGAAGCGTTCTTC
TRBV27,TRBD1,few,TRBJ1-3,CASSSDRAGNTIYF,TGTGCCAGCAGTTCCGACAGGGCTGGAAACACCATATATTTT
TRBV30,.,.,TRBJ2-7,CAWTRSSYEQYF,TGTGCCTGGACCCGAAGCTCCTACGAGCAGTACTTC
TRBV7-9,.,.,TRBJ1-1,CASSLEGEAFF,TGTGCCAGCAGCTTAGAAGGGGAAGCTTTCTTT
TRBV28,TRBD1,once,TRBJ1-4,CASNRDSATNEKLFF,TGTGCCAGCAATAGGGACAGCGCAACTAATGAAAAACTGTTTTTT
TRBV27,.,few,TRBJ2-1,CASRLGALRDNEQFF,TGTGCCAGCAGGCTCGGCGCTCTTCGAGACAATGAGCAGTTCTTC
TRBV10-3,.,.,TRBJ2-7,CAISTGTEQYF,TGTGCCATCTCTACAGGGACCGAGCAGTACTTC
TRBV28,.,few,TRBJ1-1,CASSLVNRATNTEAFF,TGTGCCAGCAGTTTAGTCAACAGGGCGACGAACACTGAAGCTTTCTTT
TRBV18,TRBD2,.,TRBJ2-3,CASSPGVAGVDTQYF,TGTGCCAGCTCCCCCGGGGTAGCGGGAGTTGATACGCAGTATTTT
TRBV2,.,few,TRBJ1-5,CASSANSNQPQHF,TGTGCCAGCAGTGCGAATAGCAATCAGCCCCAGCATTTT
TRBV11-2,TRBD1,.,TRBJ2-2,CASSATGVRDRGTGELFF,TGTGCCAGCAGCGCAACGGGGGTCCGGGACAGGGGCACCGGGGAGCTGTTTTTT
TRBV6-5,.,.,TRBJ2-2,CASKGHTGELFF,TGTGCCAGCAAAGGGCACACCGGGGAGCTGTTTTTT
TRBV28,.,.,TRBJ2-2,CASSLGGSNTGELFF,TGTGCCAGCAGCCTGGGGGGCTCGAACACCGGGGAGCTGTTTTTT
TRBV2,TRBD2,.,TRBJ2-7,CASSEEREGPHEQYF,TGTGCCAGCAGTGAGGAGCGGGAGGGCCCTCACGAGCAGTACTTC
TRBV7-2,TRBD1,few,TRBJ1-2,CASSLGARGSRDYGYTF,TGTGCCAGCAGCTTAGGAGCCAGGGGGTCGAGGGATTATGGCTACACCTTC
TRBV7-9,TRBD1,.,TRBJ1-4,CASRRDSVNEKLFF,TGTGCCAGCAGGAGGGACAGCGTTAATGAAAAACTGTTTTTT
TRBV4-1,.,.,TRBJ1-2,CASSHEGAARYGYTF,TGCGCCAGCAGCCACGAAGGTGCGGCGAGGTATGGCTACACCTTC
TRBV4-1,.,.,TRBJ2-3,CASSQSPASGTQYF,TGCGCCAGCAGCCAGTCCCCGGCCTCAGGTACGCAGTATTTT
TRBV29-1,.,.,TRBJ1-1,CSAAGRSGNTEAFF,TGCAGCGCCGCCGGAAGGTCAGGGAACACTGAAGCTTTCTTT
TRBV29-1,.,.,TRBJ1-4,CSVEVNEKLFF,TGCAGCGTCGAAGTTAATGAAAAACTGTTTTTT
TRBV5-1,.,few,TRBJ2-7,CASSFDTYEQYF,TGCGCCAGCAGCTTCGACACCTACGAGCAGTACTTC
TRBV4-1,.,.,TRBJ2-2,CASSDRDGHYTGELFF,TGCGCCAGCAGCGACCGGGACGGTCACTATACCGGGGAGCTGTTTTTT
TRBV19,TRBD2,.,TRBJ2-1,CASRTGTSGPNEQFF,TGTGCCAGTAGAACCGGGACTAGCGGCCCCAATGAGCAGTTCTTC
TRBV30,TRBD1,.,TRBJ1-4,CAWSQDRPTEKLFF,TGTGCCTGGAGTCAGGACAGGCCCACTGAAAAACTGTTTTTT
TRBV19,TRBD1,.,TRBJ1-2,CASGTGVRLNYGYTF,TGTGCCAGCGGGACAGGAGTCCGCTTAAACTATGGCTACACCTTC
TRBV2,.,.,TRBJ2-1,CASSRQSNEQFF,TGTGCCAGCAGTAGACAGAGCAATGAGCAGTTCTTC
TRBV6-1,TRBD1,few,TRBJ1-5,CASRTGSNQPQHF,TGTGCCAGCAGGACAGGGAGCAATCAGCCCCAGCATTTT
TRBV7-9,.,.,TRBJ2-1,CASSSPGPPTYNEQFF,TGTGCCAGCAGCTCACCGGGACCACCCACCTACAATGAGCAGTTCTTC
TRBV18,.,.,TRBJ1-1,CASSQDKGGVAFF,TGTGCCAGCTCTCAAGACAAGGGGGGTGTAGCTTTCTTT
TRBV10-3,.,.,TRBJ1-4,CAISELEGPHEKLFF,TGTGCCATCAGTGAGTTAGAAGGGCCTCATGAAAAACTGTTTTTT
TRBV5-1,.,.,TRBJ1-4,CASSLEGTNEKLFF,TGCGCCAGCAGCTTGGAGGGGACTAATGAAAAACTGTTTTTT
TRBV7-6,TRBD1,.,TRBJ2-5,CASSFGQGLETQYF,TGTGCCAGCAGCTTCGGACAGGGGCTGGAGACCCAGTACTTC
TRBV7-8,.,.,TRBJ1-2,CASSLATGQPVGGYTF,TGTGCCAGCAGCTTGGCCACAGGACAGCCCGTCGGGGGCTACACCTTC
TRBV27,TRBD1,.,TRBJ1-2,CASRPGQVGGYTF,TGTGCCAGCCGCCCCGGACAGGTGGGGGGCTACACCTTC
TRBV20-1,.,few,TRBJ2-7,CSAREFGQYF,TGCAGTGCTAGAGAATTTGGGCAGTACTTC
TRBV7-3,.,.,TRBJ2-7,CASAPGYGSGYEQYF,TGTGCCAGCGCCCCGGGTTACGGGAGTGGTTACGAGCAGTACTTC
TRBV28,.,.,TRBJ2-7,CASSRTAYEQYF,TGTGCCAGCAGTCGGACGGCGTACGAGCAGTACTTC
TRBV19,TRBD1,few,TRBJ1-2,CASSSFDRVVYGYTF,TGTGCCAGTAGTAGTTTTGACAGGGTCGTCTATGGCTACACCTTC
TRBV9,.,.,TRBJ2-7,CASSATGTLSYEQYF,TGTGCCAGCAGCGCAACCGGGACGCTCTCCTACGAGCAGTACTTC
TRBV15,.,once,TRBJ1-5,CATSRGGVSNQPQHF,TGTGCCACCAGCAGAGGGGGCGTTAGCAATCAGCCCCAGCATTTT